Presented here are 29 T cell receptor beta chains from one specimen sequenced in a study of blood T cell repertoires in COVID-19. The assay was immunoSEQ multiplex PCR, and TCRdb's table has in-frame clones only and misses some. The sample yields about 330,000 clones, 87% seen once. The sequencing input was peripheral blood. The source of these receptors is a man in his thirties or forties with COVID-19, enrolled during active disease.

The chain uses TRBV12-3 or TRBV12-4 and TRBJ2-2; D not certain. V was cut by 1 base and J by 4 bases, with 4 bases left in between. This CDR3 is 13 amino acids long. The CDR3 loop reads CASSLGRTGELFF. CDR3 coding DNA: TGTGCCAGCAGTTTAGGTCGCACCGGGGAGCTGTTTTTT.

J is TRBJ2-7 and V is TRBV30; 11 bases are shared with TRBD1. V gave up 5 bases and J gave up 5 bases; unmatched junction bases: 11. CDR3 length equals 15 residues. Germline V lookup: CDR1 GTSNPN, CDR2 SVGIG (reference sequence). DNA of the CDR3: TGTGCCTGGGAGCCCGGACAGGGGGCGTTAAACGAGCAGTACTTC. Translating it yields CAWEPGQGALNEQYF.

The gene calls are TRBV7-3 and TRBJ2-5, with a tentative D call TRBD1 (5 bases). V was shortened by 1 base and J by 5 bases, with 8 bases between the two germline ends. This CDR3 spans 13 amino acids. CDR1 SGHTA and CDR2 FQGTGA come from the germline V gene. This chain's CDR3 is CASSLKKGETQYF. The CDR3, as DNA: TGTGCCAGCAGCTTAAAGAAGGGGGAGACCCAGTACTTC.

This rearrangement joins TRBV30 to TRBJ2-7; TRBD2 might be the D (6 bases). The CDR3 loop spans 14 amino acids. Trimming took 2 bases from V and 4 from J, leaving 15 bases between them. CDR1 is GTSNPN and CDR2 is SVGIG in the germline V gene (reference sequence). The CDR3 DNA is TGTGCCTGGAGTAGGCGGGGACTCATTTACGAGCAGTACTTC. Residues: CAWSRRGLIYEQYF.

This clone was seen only once. The chain has TRBV2 and TRBJ2-1; D not resolved. Germline V gene data show CDR1 as SNHLY and CDR2 as FYNNEI. This CDR3 spans 11 amino acids. Trimming cost V 6 bases and J 7 bases, with 7 bases left between them. CDR3 sequence: CASRLTNEQFF. The CDR3 DNA is TGTGCCAGCAGATTAACTAATGAGCAGTTCTTC. Together with reference TRBV2 and TRBJ2-1, the CDR3 gives the full variable domain: EPEVTQTPSHQVTQMGQEVILRCVPISNHLYFYWYRQILGQKVEFLVSFYNNEISEKSEIFDDQFSVERPDGSNFTLKIRSTKLEDSAMYFCASRLTNEQFFGPGTRLTVL.

The chain couples TRBV24-1 to TRBJ2-3; D is possibly TRBD2 (6 bases). The CDR3 has 15 amino acids. Trimming took 4 bases from V and 1 from J, leaving 11 bases between them. Germline V gene sequence: CDR1 KGHDR, CDR2 SFDVKD. In DNA form, the CDR3 reads TGTGCCACCAGTGAACCCCGCGGGGGCACAGATACGCAGTATTTT. Translating gives CATSEPRGGTDTQYF.

The chain has TRBV28 and TRBJ2-5, with D possibly matching TRBD2 (7 bases). This CDR3 spans 14 amino acids. Germline V gene lookup returns CDR1 MDHEN and CDR2 SYDVKM. The CDR3 reads CASSGGLDQETQYF. CDR3 coding DNA: TGTGCGAGCTCCGGGGGGCTTGACCAAGAGACCCAGTACTTC.

The chain has TRBV11-2 and TRBJ2-2, with 7 bases matching TRBD2. The junction had 14 bases not matched to a gene; V was cut back by 5 bases and J by 5 bases. This CDR3 is built from 17 residues. The germline gives CDR1 SGHAT, CDR2 FQNNGV. This CDR3 is CASSHTGRQPQTGELFF. The CDR3 DNA reads as TGTGCCAGCAGCCATACCGGGAGGCAGCCTCAAACCGGGGAGCTGTTTTTT.

The chain employs TRBV10-3 and TRBJ1-4; D perhaps matches TRBD1 (5 bases). From germline, CDR1 is ENHRY and CDR2 SYGVKD. V dropped 8 bases and J dropped 4 bases, with 8 bases sitting between them. This CDR3 has 12 amino acids. CDR3 region: CAIGQGNEKLFF. Here the CDR3 DNA reads TGTGCCATCGGCCAGGGTAATGAAAAACTGTTTTTT.

The rearrangement links TRBV7-8 to TRBJ1-5; 8 positions agree with TRBD1. Germline CDR1 reads SGHVS; CDR2 reads FQNEAQ. The J segment lost 3 bases and the V segment lost 1 base, leaving 5 bases of the junction unmatched. This CDR3 comprises 16 residues. The DNA of the CDR3 is TGTGCCAGCAGCTTAGTAGGACAGGGTAACAATCAGCCCCAGCATTTT. This sequence encodes CASSLVGQGNNQPQHF.

The rearrangement links TRBV7-8 to TRBJ2-1; TRBD2 is a possible D gene (5 bases). Trimming took off 5 bases at V and 8 bases at J, with 22 bases between the two ends. This CDR3 contains 16 residues. The V gene's germline CDR1 is SGHVS and CDR2 FQNEAQ. The CDR3 region has the DNA TGTGCCAGCAGCCTCCGGGCCTACGGCTTGAGGGATGAGCAGTTCTTC. Its translation is CASSLRAYGLRDEQFF.

This clone is a singleton in its sample. The rearrangement uses TRBV27 and TRBJ2-7; 10 nucleotides agree with TRBD2. Germline CDR1 is MNHEY and CDR2 is SMNVEV (reference sequence). After removal of 4 bases from V and 2 bases from J, the junction contained 8 bases not matched to a gene. CDR3 length: 16 amino acids. This CDR3 reads CASSYTSGEIPYEQYF. The DNA of the CDR3 is TGTGCCAGCAGTTATACTAGCGGGGAGATCCCCTACGAGCAGTACTTC.

The chain links TRBV18 to TRBJ2-7, with TRBD2 matching over 10 bases. There are 15 residues in the CDR3. Germline-derived CDR1 and CDR2 are KGHSH and LQKENI. Germline trimming cut 3 bases from V and 2 bases from J; bases unmatched to any gene: 4. The CDR3 sequence is CASSPSGLAAYEQYF. The CDR3, as DNA: TGTGCCAGCTCACCCTCCGGACTAGCGGCCTACGAGCAGTACTTC.

This chain uses TRBV12-5 with TRBJ1-1; TRBD1 aligns across 9 bases. With 2 bases clipped from V and 1 base from J, the junction kept 11 bases outside the gene matches. The CDR3 is 18 residues long. Looked up from germline, CDR1 is LGHNT and CDR2 is FRNRAP. The CDR3 loop is CASGLTENDRGGNTEAFF. For the CDR3, the DNA is TGTGCTAGTGGTTTGACCGAGAACGACAGGGGGGGGAACACTGAAGCTTTCTTT.

V is TRBV3-1 (or the pseudogene TRBV3-2) and J is TRBJ2-2; perhaps TRBD1 as D (5 bases). Germline values: CDR1 LGHDT, CDR2 YNNKEL (reference sequence). Trimming removed 4 bases from V and 1 base from J, with 10 bases in between. The CDR3 is 15 amino acids. The CDR3 here is CASSRPTGNTGELFF. DNA for the CDR3: TGTGCCAGCAGCCGACCCACAGGGAACACCGGGGAGCTGTTTTTT.

The gene calls are TRBV28 and TRBJ1-2; 8 positions match TRBD1. The V and J ends lost 2 bases and 8 bases, in that order; junction bases with no gene match: 7. This CDR3 contains 14 residues. Germline assignment: CDR1 MDHEN and CDR2 SYDVKM. CDR3: CASSLAGGFGGYTF. CDR3 sequence (DNA): TGTGCCAGCAGTTTAGCAGGGGGCTTCGGGGGCTACACCTTC.

The chain links TRBV6-2 or TRBV6-3 to TRBJ2-7; TRBD2 might be the D (7 bases). This CDR3 is 15 amino acids long. Germline V CDR1 and CDR2: MNHEY, SVGEGT. V gave up 5 bases and J gave up 5 bases, with 19 bases separating them. DNA for the CDR3: TGTGCCAGCAGTACGCGGCGGGGGCGCATGGACGAGCAGTACTTC. It encodes CASSTRRGRMDEQYF.

The V call is TRBV5-4, the J call TRBJ2-7, with a weak D call TRBD2 (5 bases). V was trimmed by 2 bases and J by 0 bases, leaving 6 bases between them. The CDR3 has 13 residues. Germline V gene sequence: CDR1 SGHNT, CDR2 YYREEE (reference sequence). CDR3 sequence (DNA): TGTGCCAGCAGCTTCGGGGACTCCTACGAGCAGTACTTC. It encodes CASSFGDSYEQYF.

The genes are TRBV7-8 and TRBJ1-5; D call uncertain. V was pared by 5 bases and J by 7 bases, with 12 bases between. The CDR3 has 13 residues. Germline V lookup: CDR1 SGHVS, CDR2 FQNEAQ. CDR3 in DNA: TGTGCCAGCAGCATGGGGAGTTGGCAGCCCCAGCATTTT. It is translated as CASSMGSWQPQHF.

The J gene is TRBJ1-2, the V gene TRBV10-3, with 7 bases that match TRBD1. The CDR3 has 15 residues. Germline V gives CDR1 ENHRY, CDR2 SYGVKD. The J segment lost 2 bases and the V segment lost 6 bases, leaving 9 bases of the junction unmatched. DNA for the CDR3: TGTGCCATCAGGCAAAAGAAGGGGGCGAACTATGGCTACACCTTC. Its protein product is CAIRQKKGANYGYTF.

The chain employs TRBV28 and TRBJ1-2, with 7 bases identical to TRBD1. Germline assignment: CDR1 MDHEN and CDR2 SYDVKM. The junction had 7 bases not matched to a gene; V was cut back by 5 bases and J by 4 bases. CDR3 length: 14 residues. CDR3 DNA sequence: TGTGCCAGCAGTACCCCCGCAGGGGGCTATGGCTACACCTTC. This gives the protein CASSTPAGGYGYTF.

V gene TRBV7-8 combines with J gene TRBJ1-5; tentative D call: TRBD1 (5 bases). This CDR3 has 16 amino acids. V gave up 1 base and J gave up 3 bases, with 13 bases separating them. CDR1 SGHVS and CDR2 FQNEAQ come from the germline V gene. The DNA for the CDR3 is TGTGCCAGCAGCTTAGAGTGGGGCTTTGACAATCAGCCCCAGCATTTT. Its protein product is CASSLEWGFDNQPQHF.

This clone appeared a single time. The V gene is TRBV5-4, the J gene TRBJ2-1, with a possible D match to TRBD2 (5 bases). This CDR3 has 17 amino acids. The ends were cut back, 4 bases at V and 4 bases at J, with 21 bases in the middle. In germline, CDR1 is SGHNT, CDR2 YYREEE (reference sequence). CDR3 sequence reads: CASSPAVSLRGYNEQFF. For the CDR3, the DNA is TGTGCCAGCAGCCCCGCCGTGTCCCTCAGAGGGTACAATGAGCAGTTCTTC.

This chain uses TRBV4-2 with TRBJ2-7; 8 bases are a match to TRBD2. The germline CDR1 and CDR2 sequences are LGHNA and YNFKEQ. V dropped 0 bases and J dropped 3; count of bases not matched to a gene: 7. The CDR3 runs 16 residues. The CDR3 coding sequence is TGTGCCAGCAGCCAAGAAAGAACGGGGGGGTTCTACGAGCAGTACTTC. It specifies CASSQERTGGFYEQYF.

The chain is built from TRBV28 and TRBJ2-2, with 7 bases matching TRBD2. The V segment lost 6 bases and the J segment 3 bases; nucleotides outside the gene matches: 7. From germline, CDR1 is MDHEN and CDR2 SYDVKM. This CDR3 region has 15 residues. CDR3 loop: CASSRLTSDTGELFF. The CDR3 DNA follows: TGTGCCAGCAGCCGACTAACTAGCGACACCGGGGAGCTGTTTTTT.

This clone was seen a single time. This chain links TRBV15 with TRBJ2-5; 7 positions agree with TRBD1. Trimming removed 2 bases from V and 5 bases from J; junction bases left unmatched: 5. The CDR3 has 14 amino acids. Germline V gene data show CDR1 as LNHNV and CDR2 as YYDKDF (reference sequence). The DNA for the CDR3 is TGTGCCACCAGCAGAACTGGACAGGCTGAGACCCAGTACTTC. This codes for CATSRTGQAETQYF.

V gene TRBV6-1 combines with J gene TRBJ1-1; possible D gene TRBD1, 6 bases. V lost 3 bases and J 2 bases, leaving 13 bases between the germline ends. Looked up from germline, CDR1 is MNHNS and CDR2 is SASEGT. There are 15 residues in the CDR3. The CDR3 reads CASSDIGGLNTEAFF. Written as DNA, the CDR3 is TGTGCCAGCAGTGATATCGGGGGGCTAAACACTGAAGCTTTCTTT.

This clone was seen once. The CDR3 loop is CASSIRDNGEKLFF. CDR3 coding DNA: TGTGCCAGTAGTATAAGGGACAACGGCGAAAAACTGTTTTTT. The rearrangement joins TRBV19 to TRBJ1-4; a possible D gene is TRBD1 (6 bases). Between the trimmed V and J ends, which lost 2 bases and 8 bases, there was a span of 12 bases. The CDR3 sequence is 14 residues long. In germline, CDR1 is LNHDA, CDR2 SQIVND (reference sequence).

V usage is TRBV3-1 (or the pseudogene TRBV3-2) and J usage is TRBJ1-5; the D is unclear. Trimming removed 0 bases at V and 5 bases at J, with 5 bases between. Germline V CDR1 and CDR2: LGHDT, YNNKEL (reference sequence). The length of the CDR3 is 13 residues. The CDR3 spells CASSQDGHQPQHF. The DNA of the CDR3 is TGTGCCAGCAGCCAAGATGGCCATCAGCCCCAGCATTTT.